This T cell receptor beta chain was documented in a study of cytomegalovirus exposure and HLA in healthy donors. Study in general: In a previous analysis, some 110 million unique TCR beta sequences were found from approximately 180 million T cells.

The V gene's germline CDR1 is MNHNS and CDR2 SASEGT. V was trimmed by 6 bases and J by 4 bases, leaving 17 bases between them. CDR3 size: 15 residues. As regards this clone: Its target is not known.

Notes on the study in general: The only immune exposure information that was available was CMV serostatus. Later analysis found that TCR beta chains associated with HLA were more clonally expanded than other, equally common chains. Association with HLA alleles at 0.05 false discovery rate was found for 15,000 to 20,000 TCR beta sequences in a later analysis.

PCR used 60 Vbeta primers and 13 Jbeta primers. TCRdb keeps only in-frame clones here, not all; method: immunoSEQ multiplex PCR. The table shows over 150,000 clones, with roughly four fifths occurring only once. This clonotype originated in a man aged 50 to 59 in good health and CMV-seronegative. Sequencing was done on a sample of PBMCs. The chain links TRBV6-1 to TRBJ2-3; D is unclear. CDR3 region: CASRGPGWFSDTQYF. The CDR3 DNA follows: TGTGCCAGCAGAGGCCCGGGTTGGTTTTCAGATACGCAGTATTTT.